This T cell receptor (beta chain) appears in the sequencing data of a study of shared clonotypes between healthy human individuals. In the study overall: Aged 18 to 49, the donors were a couple of women and a few men.

For sorted subsets, roughly 200 ng DNA per replicate equaled roughly 29,000 T cell genomes. The table came from immunoSEQ multiplex PCR; TCRdb's copy has only in-frame clones and leaves some out. Here the sample spans roughly 2,000,000 clones, about 93% being singletons. Per germline, CDR1 LNHDA and CDR2 SQIVND (reference sequence). V lost 0 bases and J 9 bases, leaving 9 bases between the germline ends. The CDR3 totals 13 residues. CD45RO-negative cells were positively selected for CCR7, leaving out terminally differentiated effector memory CD45RA+ cells. The gene calls are TRBV19 and TRBJ2-1; D gene unclear. This receptor was identified in a man aged 18 to 29 in good health. Some clones in this sample may be carry-over from other donors' samples. The sample comprised naive CD8+ T cells from PBMCs. The CDR3: CASSIEWPPEQFF. The DNA of the CDR3 is TGTGCCAGTAGTATAGAGTGGCCCCCTGAGCAGTTCTTC.